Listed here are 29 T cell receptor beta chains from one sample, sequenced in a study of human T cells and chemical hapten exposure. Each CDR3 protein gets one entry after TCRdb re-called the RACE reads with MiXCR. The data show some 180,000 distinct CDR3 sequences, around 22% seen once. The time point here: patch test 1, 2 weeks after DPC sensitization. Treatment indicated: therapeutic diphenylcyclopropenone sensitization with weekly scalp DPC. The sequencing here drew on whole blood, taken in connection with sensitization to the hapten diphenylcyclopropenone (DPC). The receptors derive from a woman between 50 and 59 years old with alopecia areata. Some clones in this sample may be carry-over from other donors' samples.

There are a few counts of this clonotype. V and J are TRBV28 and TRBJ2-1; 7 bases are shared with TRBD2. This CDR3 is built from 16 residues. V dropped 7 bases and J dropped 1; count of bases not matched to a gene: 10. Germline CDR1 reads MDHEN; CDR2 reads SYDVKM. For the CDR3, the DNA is TGTGCCAGCAAAGACGGGAGGCGGGCTTCCTACAATGAGCAGTTCTTC. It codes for CASKDGRRASYNEQFF. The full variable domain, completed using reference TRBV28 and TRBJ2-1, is DVKVTQSSRYLVKRTGEKVFLECVQDMDHENMFWYRQDPGLGLRLIYFSYDVKMKEKGDIPEGYSVSREKKERFSLILESASTNQTSMYLCASKDGRRASYNEQFFGPGTRLTVL.

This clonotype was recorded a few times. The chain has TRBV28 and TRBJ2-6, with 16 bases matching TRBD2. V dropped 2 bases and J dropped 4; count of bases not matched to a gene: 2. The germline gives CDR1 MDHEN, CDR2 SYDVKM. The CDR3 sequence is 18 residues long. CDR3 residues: CASSLGTSGRGGANVLTF. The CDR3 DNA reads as TGTGCCAGCAGTTTAGGGACTAGCGGGAGGGGAGGGGCCAACGTCCTGACTTTC. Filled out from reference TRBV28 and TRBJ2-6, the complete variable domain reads DVKVTQSSRYLVKRTGEKVFLECVQDMDHENMFWYRQDPGLGLRLIYFSYDVKMKEKGDIPEGYSVSREKKERFSLILESASTNQTSMYLCASSLGTSGRGGANVLTFGAGSRLTVL.

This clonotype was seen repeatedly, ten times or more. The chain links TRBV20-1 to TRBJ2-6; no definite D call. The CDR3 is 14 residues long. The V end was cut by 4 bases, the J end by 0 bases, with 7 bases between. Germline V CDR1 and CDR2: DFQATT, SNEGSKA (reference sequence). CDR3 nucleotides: TGCAGTGCTACCCAATACTCTGGGGCCAACGTCCTGACTTTC. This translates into CSATQYSGANVLTF.

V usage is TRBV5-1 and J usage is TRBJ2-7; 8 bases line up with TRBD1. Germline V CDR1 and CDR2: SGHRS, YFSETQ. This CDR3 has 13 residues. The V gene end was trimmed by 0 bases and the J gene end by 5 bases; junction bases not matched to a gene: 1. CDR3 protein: CASSLVDRDEQYF. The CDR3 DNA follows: TGCGCCAGCAGCTTGGTGGACAGGGACGAGCAGTACTTC.

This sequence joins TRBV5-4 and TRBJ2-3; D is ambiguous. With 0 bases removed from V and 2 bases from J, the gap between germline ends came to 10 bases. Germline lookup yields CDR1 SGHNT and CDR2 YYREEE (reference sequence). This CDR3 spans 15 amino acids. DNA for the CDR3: TGTGCCAGCAGCTTGGGGCCCTCCTTCACAGATACGCAGTATTTT. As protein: CASSLGPSFTDTQYF.

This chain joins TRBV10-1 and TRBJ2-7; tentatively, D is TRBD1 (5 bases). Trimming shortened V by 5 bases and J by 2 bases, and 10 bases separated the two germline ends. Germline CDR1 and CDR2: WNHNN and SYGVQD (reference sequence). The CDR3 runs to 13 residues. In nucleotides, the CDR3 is TGCGCCAGCAGTCAGGGCCTAGCCTACGAGCAGTACTTC. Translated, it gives CASSQGLAYEQYF.

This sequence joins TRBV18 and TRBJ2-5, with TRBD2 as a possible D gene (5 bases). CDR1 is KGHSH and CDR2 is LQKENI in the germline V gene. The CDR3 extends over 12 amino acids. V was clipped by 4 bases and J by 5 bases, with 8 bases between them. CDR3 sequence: CASSRSGETQYF. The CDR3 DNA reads TGTGCCAGCTCACGCTCGGGGGAGACCCAGTACTTC.

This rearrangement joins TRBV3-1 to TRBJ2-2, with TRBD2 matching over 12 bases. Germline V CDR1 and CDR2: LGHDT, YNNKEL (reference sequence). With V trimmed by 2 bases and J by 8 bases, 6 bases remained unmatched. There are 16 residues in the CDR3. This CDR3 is CASSQSTSGSFGELFF. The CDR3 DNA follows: TGTGCCAGCAGCCAATCGACTAGCGGGAGCTTTGGGGAGCTGTTTTTT.

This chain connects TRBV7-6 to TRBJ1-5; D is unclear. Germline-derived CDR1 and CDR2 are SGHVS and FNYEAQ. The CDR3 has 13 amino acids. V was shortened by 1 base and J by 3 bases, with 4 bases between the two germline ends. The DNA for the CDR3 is TGTGCCAGCAGCTTAGGGGACAATCAGCCCCAGCATTTT. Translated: CASSLGDNQPQHF. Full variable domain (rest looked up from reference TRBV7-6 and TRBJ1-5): GAGVSQSPRYKVTKRGQDVALRCDPISGHVSLYWYRQALGQGPEFLTYFNYEAQQDKSGLPNDRFSAERPEGSISTLTIQRTEQRDSAMYRCASSLGDNQPQHFGDGTRLSIL.

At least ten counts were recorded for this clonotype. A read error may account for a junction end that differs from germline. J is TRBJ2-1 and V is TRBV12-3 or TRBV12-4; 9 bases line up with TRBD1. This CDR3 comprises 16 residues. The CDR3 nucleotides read TGTGCCAGCAGCCCTGTTACAGGGGGCCTCTACTATGAGCAGTTCTTC. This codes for CASSPVTGGLYYEQFF.

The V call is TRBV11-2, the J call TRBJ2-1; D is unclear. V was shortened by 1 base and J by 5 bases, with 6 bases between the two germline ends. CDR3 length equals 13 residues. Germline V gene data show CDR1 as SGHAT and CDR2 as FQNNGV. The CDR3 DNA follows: TGTGCCAGCAGCTTAGGTGTAAACAATGAGCAGTTCTTC. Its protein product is CASSLGVNNEQFF.

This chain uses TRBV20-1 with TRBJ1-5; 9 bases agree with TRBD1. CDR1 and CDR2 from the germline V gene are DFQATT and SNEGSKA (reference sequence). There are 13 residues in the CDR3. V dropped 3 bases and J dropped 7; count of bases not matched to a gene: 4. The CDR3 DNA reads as TGCAGTGCTAGTCCGGGACAGGGACAGCCCCAGCATTTT. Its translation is CSASPGQGQPQHF.

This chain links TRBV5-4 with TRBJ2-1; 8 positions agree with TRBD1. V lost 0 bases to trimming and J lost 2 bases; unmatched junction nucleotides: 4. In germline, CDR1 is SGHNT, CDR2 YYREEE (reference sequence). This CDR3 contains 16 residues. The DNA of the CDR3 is TGTGCCAGCAGCTTGGCCGGGACAGGCACCTACAATGAGCAGTTCTTC. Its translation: CASSLAGTGTYNEQFF.

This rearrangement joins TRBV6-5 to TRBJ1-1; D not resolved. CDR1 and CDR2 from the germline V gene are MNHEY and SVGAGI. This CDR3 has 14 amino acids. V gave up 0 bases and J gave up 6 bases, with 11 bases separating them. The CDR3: CASSYSFGGSEAFF. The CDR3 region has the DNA TGTGCCAGCAGTTACTCGTTCGGAGGGTCTGAAGCTTTCTTT.

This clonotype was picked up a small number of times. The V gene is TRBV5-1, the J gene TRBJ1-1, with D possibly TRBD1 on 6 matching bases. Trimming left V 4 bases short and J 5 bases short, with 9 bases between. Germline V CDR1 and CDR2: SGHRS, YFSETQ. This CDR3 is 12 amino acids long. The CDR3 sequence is CASSGGQTEAFF. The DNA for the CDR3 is TGCGCCAGCAGCGGCGGACAGACTGAAGCTTTCTTT.

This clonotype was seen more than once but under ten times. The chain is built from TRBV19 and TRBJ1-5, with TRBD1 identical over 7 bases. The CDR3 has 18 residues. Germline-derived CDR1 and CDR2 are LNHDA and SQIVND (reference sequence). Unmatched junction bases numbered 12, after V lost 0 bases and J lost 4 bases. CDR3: CASSIEPGGAPGNQPQHF. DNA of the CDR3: TGTGCCAGTAGTATAGAGCCAGGGGGGGCGCCCGGTAATCAGCCCCAGCATTTT.

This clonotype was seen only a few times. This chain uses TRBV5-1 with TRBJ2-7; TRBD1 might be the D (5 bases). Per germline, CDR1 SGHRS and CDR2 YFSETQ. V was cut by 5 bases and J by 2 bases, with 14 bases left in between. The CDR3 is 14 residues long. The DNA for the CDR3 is TGCGCCAGCAGGGCAAGGGGAAGGGCCTACGAGCAGTACTTC. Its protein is CASRARGRAYEQYF.

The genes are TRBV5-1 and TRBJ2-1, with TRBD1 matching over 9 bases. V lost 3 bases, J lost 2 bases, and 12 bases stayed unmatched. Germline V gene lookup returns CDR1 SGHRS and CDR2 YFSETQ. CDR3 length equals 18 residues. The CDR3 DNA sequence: TGCGCCAGCAGCTCAATAATATTACAGGGGGCTACCTACAATGAGCAGTTCTTC. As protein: CASSSIILQGATYNEQFF.

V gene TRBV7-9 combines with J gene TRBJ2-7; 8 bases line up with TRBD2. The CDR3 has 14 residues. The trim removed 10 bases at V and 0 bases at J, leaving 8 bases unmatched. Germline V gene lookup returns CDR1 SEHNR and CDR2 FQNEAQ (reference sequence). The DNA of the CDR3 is TGTGCCATCTCGTCTGGGACTAGCTCCTACGAGCAGTACTTC. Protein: CAISSGTSSYEQYF.

The CDR3 nucleotides are TGTGCCAGCAGTTTAAATCTCCACGAGCAGTACTTC. It is translated as CASSLNLHEQYF. The gene calls are TRBV12-3 or TRBV12-4 and TRBJ2-7, with no clear D. Trimming took off 2 bases at V and 5 bases at J, with 7 bases between the two ends. The CDR3 runs 12 residues.

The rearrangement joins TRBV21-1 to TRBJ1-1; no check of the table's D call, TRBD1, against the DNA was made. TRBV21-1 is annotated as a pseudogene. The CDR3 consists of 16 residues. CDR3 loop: CASSKGAGGRNTEAFF. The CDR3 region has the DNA TGTGCCAGCAGCAAAGGGGCAGGGGGCAGGAACACTGAAGCTTTCTTT.

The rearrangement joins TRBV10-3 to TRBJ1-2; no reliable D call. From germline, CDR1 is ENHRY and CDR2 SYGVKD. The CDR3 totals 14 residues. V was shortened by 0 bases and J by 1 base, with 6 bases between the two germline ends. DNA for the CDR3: TGTGCCATCAGTGAGTCGGTGTTTAACTATGGCTACACCTTC. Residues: CAISESVFNYGYTF.

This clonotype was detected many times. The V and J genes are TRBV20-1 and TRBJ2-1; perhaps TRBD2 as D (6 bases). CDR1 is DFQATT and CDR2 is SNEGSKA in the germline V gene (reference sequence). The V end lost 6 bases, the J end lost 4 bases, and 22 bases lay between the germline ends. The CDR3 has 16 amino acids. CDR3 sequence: CSAPPPLALRYNEQFF. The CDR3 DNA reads TGCAGTGCGCCACCTCCTCTAGCGCTTAGATACAATGAGCAGTTCTTC.

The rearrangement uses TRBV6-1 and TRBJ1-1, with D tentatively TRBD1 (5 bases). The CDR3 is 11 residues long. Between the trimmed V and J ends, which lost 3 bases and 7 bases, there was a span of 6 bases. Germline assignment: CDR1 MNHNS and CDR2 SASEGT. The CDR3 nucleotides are TGTGCCAGCAGTGACAGGGTTGAAGCTTTCTTT. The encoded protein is CASSDRVEAFF.

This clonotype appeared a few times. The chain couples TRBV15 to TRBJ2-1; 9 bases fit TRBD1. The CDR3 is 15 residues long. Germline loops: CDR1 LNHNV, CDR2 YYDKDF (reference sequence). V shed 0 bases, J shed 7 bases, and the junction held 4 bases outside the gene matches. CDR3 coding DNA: TGTGCCACCAGCAGAGAGAGGACAGGGGTGAATGAGCAGTTCTTC. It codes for CATSRERTGVNEQFF. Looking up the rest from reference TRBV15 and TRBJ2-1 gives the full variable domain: DAMVIQNPRYQVTQFGKPVTLSCSQTLNHNVMYWYQQKSSQAPKLLFHYYDKDFNNEADTPDNFQSRRPNTSFCFLDIRSPGLGDTAMYLCATSRERTGVNEQFFGPGTRLTVL.

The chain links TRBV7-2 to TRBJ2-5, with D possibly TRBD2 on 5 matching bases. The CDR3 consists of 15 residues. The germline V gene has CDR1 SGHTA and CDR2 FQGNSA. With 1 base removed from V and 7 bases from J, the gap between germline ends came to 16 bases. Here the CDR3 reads CASSLVGGLEGTQYF. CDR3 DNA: TGTGCCAGCAGCTTAGTTGGCGGACTCGAAGGGACCCAGTACTTC.

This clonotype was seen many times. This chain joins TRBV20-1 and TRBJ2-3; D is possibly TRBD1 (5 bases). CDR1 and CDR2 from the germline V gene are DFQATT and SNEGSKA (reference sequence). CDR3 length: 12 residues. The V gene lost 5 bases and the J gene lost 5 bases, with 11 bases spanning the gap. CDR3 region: CSAVQGEDTQYF. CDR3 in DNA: TGCAGTGCTGTGCAGGGCGAAGATACGCAGTATTTT.

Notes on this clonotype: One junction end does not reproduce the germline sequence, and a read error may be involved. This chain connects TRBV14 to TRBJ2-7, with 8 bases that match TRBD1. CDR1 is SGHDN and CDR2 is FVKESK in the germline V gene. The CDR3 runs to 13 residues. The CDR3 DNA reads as TGTGCCAGCAGCCGGGACAGGCCAACCCCCCGGGACTTC. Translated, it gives CASSRDRPTPRDF.

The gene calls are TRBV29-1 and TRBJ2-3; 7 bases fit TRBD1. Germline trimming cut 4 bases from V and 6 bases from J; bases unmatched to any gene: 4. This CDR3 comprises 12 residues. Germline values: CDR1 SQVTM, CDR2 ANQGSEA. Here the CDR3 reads CSVAMTGDTQYF. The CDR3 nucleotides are TGCAGCGTTGCGATGACAGGGGATACGCAGTATTTT.